These 25 T cell receptor beta chains originate from one sample sequenced in a study of cytomegalovirus exposure and HLA in healthy donors. The PCR was carried out with 60 Vbeta primers and 13 Jbeta primers. Profiling relied on immunoSEQ multiplex PCR, and the TCRdb table lists in-frame clones only, not all of them. The sample has over 200,000 clones, 85% to 90% seen once. The source material was PBMCs. All receptors derive from a human donor in good health.

This chain links TRBV29-1 with TRBJ1-2; perhaps TRBD1 as D (5 bases). Germline V gives CDR1 SQVTM, CDR2 ANQGSEA. Trimming left V 4 bases short and J 3 bases short, with 15 bases between. The CDR3 is made up of 14 amino acids. In DNA form, the CDR3 reads TGCAGCGTTGGTCCGGGGTCGGGGGACTATGGCTACACCTTC. Protein: CSVGPGSGDYGYTF.

The V and J genes are TRBV5-4 and TRBJ2-7; 8 bases fit TRBD2. The CDR3 covers 14 residues. Germline CDR1 and CDR2: SGHNT and YYREEE (reference sequence). V lost 2 bases and J lost 2; bases outside the gene matches: 3. CDR3 nucleotide sequence: TGTGCCAGCAGCTTAGAGCGGGAGCCCTACGAGCAGTACTTC. Translated: CASSLEREPYEQYF.

The chain couples TRBV6-1 to TRBJ1-1, with D perhaps matching TRBD1 (5 bases). V was cut by 4 bases and J by 5 bases, with 11 bases left in between. CDR3 length equals 13 residues. CDR1 is MNHNS, CDR2 SASEGT, per germline. CDR3 DNA: TGTGCCAGCAGTGTGCAGGGCGGAACTGAAGCTTTCTTT. Its protein product is CASSVQGGTEAFF.

This clone appeared a few times. In DNA form, the CDR3 reads TGTGCCAGCAGTTCACCCGGGACTCCCTCGTACGAGCAGTACTTC. Translating it yields CASSSPGTPSYEQYF. The J gene is TRBJ2-7, the V gene TRBV27; perhaps TRBD2 as D (6 bases). Trimming took 4 bases from V and 4 from J, leaving 17 bases between them. Germline loops: CDR1 MNHEY, CDR2 SMNVEV (reference sequence). This CDR3 is 15 amino acids long.

This chain connects TRBV28 to TRBJ2-1; 9 bases fit TRBD2. Germline V gives CDR1 MDHEN, CDR2 SYDVKM. J lost 8 bases, V lost 7 bases, and 9 bases had no gene match. The CDR3 totals 14 residues. CDR3 DNA: TGTGCCAGCAATTCGCGGGAGGGCCTCTATGAGCAGTTCTTC. This sequence encodes CASNSREGLYEQFF.

This clone appeared a few times. V usage is TRBV4-1 and J usage is TRBJ2-3, with 7 bases fitting TRBD2. The V gene's germline CDR1 is MGHRA and CDR2 YSYEKL. The trim removed 6 bases at V and 5 bases at J, leaving 5 bases unmatched. The CDR3 has 13 residues. CDR3 loop: CASSVAGVDTQYF. The DNA for the CDR3 is TGCGCCAGCAGTGTGGCGGGAGTAGATACGCAGTATTTT.

The rearrangement uses TRBV5-1 and TRBJ2-7; the match to TRBD1 covers 10 bases. With 5 bases clipped from V and 9 bases from J, the junction kept 17 bases outside the gene matches. The CDR3 is 16 amino acids. Germline-derived CDR1 and CDR2 are SGHRS and YFSETQ. The CDR3 bases are TGCGCCAGCAGAGAAAACCACGACAGGGGGCCGCACGGGCAGTACTTC. This translates into CASRENHDRGPHGQYF.

In its sample, this clone was seen once. V and J are TRBV23-1 and TRBJ2-4; weak D call: TRBD1 (5 bases). TRBV23-1 is an ORF; its function is uncertain. The CDR3 extends over 15 amino acids. Trimming cost V 5 bases and J 7 bases, with 18 bases left between them. CDR3: CASSAPEQGRNIQYF. The CDR3 DNA reads as TGCGCCAGCAGTGCCCCGGAGCAGGGTAGGAACATTCAGTACTTC.

J is TRBJ1-2 and V is TRBV5-1; 11 bases map to TRBD1. Germline-derived CDR1 and CDR2 are SGHRS and YFSETQ. This CDR3 spans 14 amino acids. V shed 4 bases, J shed 6 bases, and the junction held 5 bases outside the gene matches. DNA for the CDR3: TGCGCCAGCAGCGCGGGACAGGGGGTAGATGGCTACACCTTC. Residues: CASSAGQGVDGYTF.

The chain carries TRBV7-6 and TRBJ2-5; D is perhaps TRBD2 (6 bases). V was trimmed by 0 bases and J by 5 bases, leaving 16 bases between them. Germline V gene lookup returns CDR1 SGHVS and CDR2 FNYEAQ. This CDR3 contains 16 residues. The CDR3 protein is CASSLAGGEGWETQYF. In DNA form, the CDR3 reads TGTGCCAGCAGCTTAGCCGGGGGAGAGGGCTGGGAGACCCAGTACTTC.

The CDR3 loop reads CASSLGGAGDYGYTF. The DNA of the CDR3 is TGTGCCAGCAGCCTTGGGGGGGCCGGAGACTATGGCTACACCTTC. The chain links TRBV9 to TRBJ1-2; TRBD1 might be the D (6 bases). Trimming took 4 bases from V and 3 from J, leaving 16 bases between them. The CDR3 spans 15 residues. Germline-derived CDR1 and CDR2 are SGDLS and YYNGEE.

A few counts support this clone. The V call is TRBV29-1, the J call TRBJ1-1; no firm D call. Trimming stripped 8 bases from V and 1 base from J, with 5 bases between. The CDR3 consists of 10 residues. Per the germline V gene, CDR1 is SQVTM and CDR2 is ANQGSEA. In DNA form, the CDR3 reads TGCAGCTATCGGAACACTGAAGCTTTCTTT. Protein sequence: CSYRNTEAFF.

This chain uses TRBV28 with TRBJ1-4; D ambiguous. The length of the CDR3 is 13 residues. The ends were cut back, 6 bases at V and 3 bases at J, with 8 bases in the middle. The germline gives CDR1 MDHEN, CDR2 SYDVKM. The CDR3 reads CASSARSNEKLFF. The CDR3 nucleotides read TGTGCCAGCAGCGCGAGATCTAATGAAAAACTGTTTTTT.

The chain links TRBV2 to TRBJ2-7; D is unclear. Trimming pared 1 base from V and 4 bases from J, leaving 5 bases between. The CDR3 is 12 residues long. The germline CDR1 and CDR2 sequences are SNHLY and FYNNEI. The CDR3 sequence: CASSEGAYEQYF. CDR3 sequence (DNA): TGTGCCAGCAGTGAAGGGGCTTACGAGCAGTACTTC.

The sample holds one count of this clone. V and J are TRBV20-1 and TRBJ2-7; 8 nucleotides align to TRBD2. Germline V gene sequence: CDR1 DFQATT, CDR2 SNEGSKA (reference sequence). With V trimmed by 5 bases and J by 8 bases, 5 bases remained unmatched. The CDR3 length is 11 residues. CDR3 DNA sequence: TGCAGTGCTCACACTAGCGGAAAGCAGTACTTC. As protein: CSAHTSGKQYF.

The chain combines TRBV7-2 with TRBJ2-7; TRBD1 matches 9 bases. The CDR3 length is 15 residues. Germline V gene sequence: CDR1 SGHTA, CDR2 FQGNSA. After removal of 5 bases from V and 3 bases from J, the junction contained 8 bases not matched to a gene. The CDR3 here is CASSQLPGQGYEQYF. CDR3 bases: TGTGCCAGCAGCCAGCTACCGGGACAGGGCTACGAGCAGTACTTC.

The table lists this clone with a count of one. This sequence joins TRBV19 and TRBJ2-3; 10 bases fit TRBD2. The CDR3 is made up of 16 amino acids. The germline V gene has CDR1 LNHDA and CDR2 SQIVND (reference sequence). J gave up 2 bases and V 5 bases, and 7 bases lay outside the gene matches. CDR3 in amino acids: CASSPIAGGTTDTQYF. The CDR3 nucleotides are TGTGCCAGTAGTCCGATAGCGGGAGGAACCACAGATACGCAGTATTTT.

V and J are TRBV27 and TRBJ1-2; D is unresolved. V shed 3 bases and J shed 4 bases, with 15 bases lying between them. This CDR3 comprises 15 residues. The germline V gene encodes CDR1 MNHEY and CDR2 SMNVEV (reference sequence). CDR3 sequence: CASSFLTSPSYGYTF. The DNA for the CDR3 is TGTGCCAGCAGTTTCCTAACGTCGCCTTCCTATGGCTACACCTTC.

This chain joins TRBV7-9 and TRBJ2-7; 7 bases agree with TRBD1. The V gene end was trimmed by 2 bases and the J gene end by 0 bases; junction bases not matched to a gene: 13. This CDR3 is built from 18 residues. Germline CDR1 is SEHNR and CDR2 is FQNEAQ (reference sequence). In DNA form, the CDR3 reads TGTGCCAGCAGCTTATATCGGTCCTCGGACAGGATCTCCTACGAGCAGTACTTC. Protein product: CASSLYRSSDRISYEQYF. The whole variable domain, filled in from reference TRBV7-9 and TRBJ2-7, reads DTGVSQNPRHKITKRGQNVTFRCDPISEHNRLYWYRQTLGQGPEFLTYFQNEAQLEKSRLLSDRFSAERPKGSFSTLEIQRTEQGDSAMYLCASSLYRSSDRISYEQYFGPGTRLTVT.

The chain has TRBV2 and TRBJ2-7; 7 nucleotides match TRBD1. This CDR3 spans 14 amino acids. Germline lookup yields CDR1 SNHLY and CDR2 FYNNEI. J gave up 2 bases and V 7 bases, and 8 bases lay outside the gene matches. Here the CDR3 DNA reads TGTGCCAGCACCCGACAGGGTTTAGCCTACGAGCAGTACTTC. Protein sequence: CASTRQGLAYEQYF.

The chain employs TRBV30 and TRBJ2-5; unclear D gene. V lost 2 bases to trimming and J lost 9 bases, with 16 bases between them. The CDR3 runs to 13 residues. Germline values: CDR1 GTSNPN, CDR2 SVGIG (reference sequence). The CDR3 here is CAWSSQRIFPQYF. The CDR3 DNA sequence: TGTGCCTGGAGTTCTCAGCGCATCTTTCCCCAGTACTTC.

This chain links TRBV27 with TRBJ2-7, with D maybe TRBD1 (5 bases). Germline CDR1 is MNHEY and CDR2 is SMNVEV (reference sequence). Trimming shortened V by 10 bases and J by 3 bases, and 25 bases separated the two germline ends. CDR3 length: 16 amino acids. The CDR3 region has the DNA TGTGCCACGAAAAATAAAGGGGCACCTACAAGCTACGAGCAGTACTTC. Residues: CATKNKGAPTSYEQYF.

The V and J genes are TRBV5-1 and TRBJ2-3; 10 nucleotides match TRBD2. There are 16 residues in the CDR3. V trimming: 4 bases; J trimming: 5 bases; junction bases outside the gene matches: 10. The germline CDR1 and CDR2 sequences are SGHRS and YFSETQ. DNA for the CDR3: TGCGCCAGCAGCGTCGACGCTAGCGGGAGACTAGATACGCAGTATTTT. This translates into CASSVDASGRLDTQYF.

This clone appeared a few times. The rearrangement uses TRBV7-6 and TRBJ2-7; D is possibly TRBD2 (7 bases). The V end was cut by 1 base, the J end by 0 bases, with 22 bases between. Germline values: CDR1 SGHVS, CDR2 FNYEAQ. The CDR3 length is 19 residues. The CDR3 nucleotides are TGTGCCAGCAGCTTAGTCCCTCAGTCCCGGGAGGACAGCTCCTACGAGCAGTACTTC. Encoded protein: CASSLVPQSREDSSYEQYF.

In this sample, this clone is medium-sized. The CDR3 DNA follows: TGTGCCAGCAGCAAACAGTCCTACGAGCAGTACTTC. Its translation: CASSKQSYEQYF. The chain combines TRBV5-6 with TRBJ2-7; D is unresolved. Germline V CDR1 and CDR2: SGHDT, YYEEEE. Trimming stripped 4 bases from V and 1 base from J, with 6 bases between. The CDR3 covers 12 residues.